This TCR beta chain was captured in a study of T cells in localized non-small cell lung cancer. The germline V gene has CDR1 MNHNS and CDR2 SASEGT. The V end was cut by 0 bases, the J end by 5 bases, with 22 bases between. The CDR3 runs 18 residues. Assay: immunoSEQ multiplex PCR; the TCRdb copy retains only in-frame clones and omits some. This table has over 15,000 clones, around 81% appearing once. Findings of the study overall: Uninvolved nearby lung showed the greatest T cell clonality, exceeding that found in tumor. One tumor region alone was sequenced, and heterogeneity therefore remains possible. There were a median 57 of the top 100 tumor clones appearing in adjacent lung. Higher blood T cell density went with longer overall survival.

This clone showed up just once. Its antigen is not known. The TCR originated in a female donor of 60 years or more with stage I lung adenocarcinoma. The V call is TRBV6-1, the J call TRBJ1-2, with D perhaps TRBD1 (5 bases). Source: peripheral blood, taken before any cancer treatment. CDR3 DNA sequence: TGTGCCAGCAGTGAAGCTGCCCGTGGTCATCAATCAGGGTATGGCTACACCTTC. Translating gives CASSEAARGHQSGYGYTF.